These 20 T cell receptor beta chains were sequenced from one sample in a study of T-cell memory formation after mild COVID-19. TCRdb redid the calling of the 5' RACE reads with MiXCR, one entry per CDR3 protein. The data contain approximately 60,000 distinct CDR3 sequences, 9.5% of them singletons. Sequencing used PBMCs or a T cell subset sorted from them (not recorded which). The receptors shown here come from a man between 18 and 29 years old who had mild COVID-19 (a few samples of this study predate the infection). Cell type and time point are not known.

The rearrangement joins TRBV19 to TRBJ1-5; D remains unclear. Per germline, CDR1 LNHDA and CDR2 SQIVND (reference sequence). V shed 6 bases and J shed 6 bases, with 12 bases lying between them. The CDR3 covers 13 residues. CDR3 DNA sequence: TGTGCCAGTAGGGAGACAACGGGTCAGCCCCAGCATTTT. It translates to CASRETTGQPQHF.

This clonotype turned up a few times. The genes are TRBV3-1 and TRBJ1-1, with D maybe TRBD1 (5 bases). The CDR3 length is 14 residues. V lost 2 bases and J lost 1, with 8 bases in between. CDR1 is LGHDT, CDR2 YNNKEL, per germline (reference sequence). The CDR3 region is CASSQWQGNTEAFF. For the CDR3, the DNA is TGTGCCAGCAGCCAATGGCAGGGGAACACTGAAGCTTTCTTT.

This clonotype was counted ten times or more. The rearrangement joins TRBV7-9 to TRBJ1-1; TRBD1 might be the D (5 bases). V gave up 5 bases and J gave up 0 bases, with 10 bases separating them. Germline V gives CDR1 SEHNR, CDR2 FQNEAQ (reference sequence). This CDR3 region has 14 residues. The CDR3 sequence is CASSLGDVNTEAFF. For the CDR3, the DNA is TGTGCCAGCAGCCTTGGGGACGTGAACACTGAAGCTTTCTTT.

The chain uses TRBV7-9 and TRBJ2-7, with D unresolved. The CDR3 totals 13 residues. From germline, CDR1 is SEHNR and CDR2 FQNEAQ (reference sequence). Between the trimmed V and J ends, which lost 5 bases and 2 bases, there was a span of 10 bases. CDR3 bases: TGTGCCAGCAGCCCCGGACGGGCCTACGAGCAGTACTTC. Protein sequence: CASSPGRAYEQYF.

The sample holds a few counts of this clonotype. This chain connects TRBV6-2 or TRBV6-3 to TRBJ2-2, with 10 bases aligning to TRBD2. V shed 7 bases, J shed 5 bases, and the junction held 10 bases outside the gene matches. Germline CDR1 is MNHEY and CDR2 is SVGEGT. The CDR3 length is 16 residues. The CDR3 reads CASILAGKFRTGELFF. The CDR3 DNA is TGTGCCAGCATACTAGCGGGGAAATTTAGAACCGGGGAGCTGTTTTTT.

The chain is built from TRBV11-2 and TRBJ1-4; tentatively, D is TRBD1 (6 bases). Germline V gene sequence: CDR1 SGHAT, CDR2 FQNNGV. The germline V and J ends were trimmed by 3 bases and 5 bases, with 13 bases remaining between them. This CDR3 spans 15 amino acids. The DNA of the CDR3 is TGTGCCAGCAGCTTTCAGGGGAGGTCGAATGAAAAACTGTTTTTT. Its protein is CASSFQGRSNEKLFF. The variable domain in full, completed from reference TRBV11-2 and TRBJ1-4, reads EAGVAQSPRYKIIEKRQSVAFWCNPISGHATLYWYQQILGQGPKLLIQFQNNGVVDDSQLPKDRFSAERLKGVDSTLKIQPAKLEDSAVYLCASSFQGRSNEKLFFGSGTQLSVL.

This clonotype was seen at least ten times. The V and J genes are TRBV5-6 and TRBJ2-3, with 10 bases matching TRBD2. With 8 bases clipped from V and 4 bases from J, the junction kept 4 bases outside the gene matches. The CDR3 spans 13 residues. In germline, CDR1 is SGHDT, CDR2 YYEEEE. The CDR3 here is CASTSGVADTQYF. For the CDR3, the DNA is TGTGCCAGTACTAGCGGGGTAGCAGATACGCAGTATTTT. Full variable domain (rest looked up from reference TRBV5-6 and TRBJ2-3): DAGVTQSPTHLIKTRGQQVTLRCSPKSGHDTVSWYQQALGQGPQFIFQYYEEEERQRGNFPDRFSGHQFPNYSSELNVNALLLGDSALYLCASTSGVADTQYFGPGTRLTVL.

The chain joins TRBV12-3 or TRBV12-4 to TRBJ1-2, with 12 bases fitting TRBD1. The CDR3 is 18 residues long. The V and J ends lost 5 bases and 0 bases, in that order; junction bases with no gene match: 10. The CDR3 is CASSPTGTGGLANYGYTF. The CDR3 DNA is TGTGCCAGCAGTCCGACCGGGACAGGGGGCCTAGCTAACTATGGCTACACCTTC.

Ten or more counts support this clonotype. CDR3 coding DNA: TGCAGTGCCTCCGGGACAGCGAACACTGAAGCTTTCTTT. Translating it yields CSASGTANTEAFF. The V call is TRBV20-1, the J call TRBJ1-1; 7 bases are shared with TRBD1. Germline V gene data show CDR1 as DFQATT and CDR2 as SNEGSKA (reference sequence). This CDR3 is 13 amino acids long. The V and J ends lost 6 bases and 1 base, in that order; junction bases with no gene match: 5.

This clonotype has only a few counts. The rearrangement joins TRBV5-1 to TRBJ2-5; D might be TRBD1 (5 bases). The germline V gene encodes CDR1 SGHRS and CDR2 YFSETQ. The germline V and J ends were trimmed by 2 bases and 2 bases, with 10 bases remaining between them. The CDR3 runs to 14 residues. The CDR3 is CASSFQGDQETQYF. Written as DNA, the CDR3 is TGCGCCAGCAGCTTCCAAGGGGATCAAGAGACCCAGTACTTC.

In its sample, this clonotype was seen a few times. The V call is TRBV7-2, the J call TRBJ2-3, with D maybe TRBD2 (5 bases). Germline CDR1 is SGHTA and CDR2 is FQGNSA. V was trimmed by 5 bases and J by 7 bases, leaving 25 bases between them. The CDR3 runs 17 residues. For the CDR3, the DNA is TGTGCCAGCAGCGCCAATGGAGCGGCCACGGCTAAGAATACGCAGTATTTT. This codes for CASSANGAATAKNTQYF.

This clonotype has only a few counts. This chain uses TRBV6-2 or TRBV6-3 with TRBJ2-7; D might be TRBD1 (6 bases). Trimming left V 7 bases short and J 7 bases short, with 20 bases between. Germline values: CDR1 MNHEY, CDR2 SVGEGT. CDR3 size: 14 residues. The CDR3 spells CASTSIRDKNEQYF. CDR3 bases: TGTGCCAGCACTTCAATCCGGGACAAGAATGAGCAGTACTTC.

This clonotype was recorded at least ten times. The gene calls are TRBV20-1 and TRBJ2-3; perhaps TRBD1 as D (6 bases). The germline CDR1 and CDR2 sequences are DFQATT and SNEGSKA (reference sequence). The V end was cut by 6 bases, the J end by 2 bases, with 12 bases between. CDR3 length: 13 amino acids. The DNA of the CDR3 is TGCAGTGCCCGGACAGATATCACAGATACGCAGTATTTT. Amino acids: CSARTDITDTQYF.

The chain couples TRBV27 to TRBJ1-1, with D tentatively TRBD1 (5 bases). Germline V gives CDR1 MNHEY, CDR2 SMNVEV (reference sequence). The CDR3 is made up of 13 amino acids. Deletions cut 5 bases from V and 5 bases from J, with 12 bases between. CDR3 protein: CASSIPGVTEAFF. DNA of the CDR3: TGTGCCAGCAGTATCCCGGGGGTTACTGAAGCTTTCTTT.

The rearrangement joins TRBV7-2 to TRBJ2-7, with 8 nucleotides matching TRBD1. Germline V gene sequence: CDR1 SGHTA, CDR2 FQGNSA. V lost 4 bases and J lost 7; bases outside the gene matches: 6. This CDR3 comprises 13 residues. CDR3 bases: TGTGCCAGCAGCTCTGGGACAGGACGGGAGCAGTACTTC. This encodes CASSSGTGREQYF.

Ten or more counts support this clonotype. This chain links TRBV6-1 with TRBJ2-1; D remains unclear. The V gene lost 3 bases and the J gene lost 4 bases, with 10 bases spanning the gap. Germline loops: CDR1 MNHNS, CDR2 SASEGT. The CDR3 covers 14 residues. The CDR3 DNA follows: TGTGCCAGCAGTGACCCCGGCTCATACAATGAGCAGTTCTTC. The encoded protein is CASSDPGSYNEQFF.

This clonotype has more than one count but fewer than ten. The chain is built from TRBV24-1 and TRBJ2-3; 9 nucleotides align to TRBD1. The CDR3 totals 17 residues. The germline CDR1 and CDR2 sequences are KGHDR and SFDVKD. The V gene end was trimmed by 3 bases and the J gene end by 1 base; junction bases not matched to a gene: 7. In DNA form, the CDR3 reads TGTGCCACCAGTGATCCGGGGGACAGGGAGGGCACAGATACGCAGTATTTT. This gives the protein CATSDPGDREGTDTQYF.

This chain links TRBV27 with TRBJ2-2; D is undetermined. There are 15 residues in the CDR3. The germline V and J ends were trimmed by 5 bases and 0 bases, with 10 bases remaining between them. CDR1 MNHEY and CDR2 SMNVEV come from the germline V gene (reference sequence). In nucleotides, the CDR3 is TGTGCCAGCAGTACCAATGGGCCGAACACCGGGGAGCTGTTTTTT. As protein: CASSTNGPNTGELFF.

This clonotype has only a few counts. V and J are TRBV5-1 and TRBJ1-5, with a weak D call TRBD1 (6 bases). Germline values: CDR1 SGHRS, CDR2 YFSETQ. V was clipped by 4 bases and J by 4 bases, with 15 bases between them. The CDR3 has 15 residues. CDR3 amino acids: CASSPSGGLNQPQHF. The CDR3 DNA is TGCGCCAGCAGCCCATCGGGGGGGCTAAATCAGCCCCAGCATTTT.

In this sample, this clonotype turned up many times. The chain is built from TRBV4-3 and TRBJ1-5; D unclear. There are 15 residues in the CDR3. V gave up 4 bases and J gave up 1 base, with 11 bases separating them. Germline CDR1 and CDR2: LGHNA and YSLEER. Here the CDR3 DNA reads TGCGCCAGCAGCCCATGGGCGCGAAGCAATCAGCCCCAGCATTTT. Its translation is CASSPWARSNQPQHF.